The 14 T cell receptor beta chains below come from one sample, sequenced in a study of T cells in Graves' hyperthyroidism and ophthalmopathy (dated by TCRdb to about 2019). Receptor libraries were prepared by multiplex PCR. Sequenced using an Illumina HiSeq 2000. The TCR beta CDR3 regions were amplified from the RNA transcripts. The TCR CDR3 was subjected to a first round of RT-PCR using the HTBI primer set and the Qiagen OneStep RT-PCR kit. Starting from the raw public reads, TCRdb applied fastp trimming at Q25, assembled clones with MiXCR and retained in-frame beta chains. CDR3 protein duplicates are merged, each entry listing the most common genes and DNA. Counted in this sample were hundreds of thousands of distinct CDR3 sequences; less than 15% of them appeared once. The top ten clones comprise over 8.5% of the sample. The specimen sequenced was blood. The receptors were sampled from a woman under 30 with Graves' hyperthyroidism.

Ten or more counts support this clonotype. The rearrangement uses TRBV28 and TRBJ2-5; the match to TRBD1 covers 7 bases. The J segment lost 4 bases and the V segment lost 8 bases, leaving 7 bases of the junction unmatched. This CDR3 contains 13 residues. Germline V gene sequence: CDR1 MDHEN, CDR2 SYDVKM. The chain's CDR3 is CASRQGRGETQYF. DNA for the CDR3: TGTGCCAGCCGACAGGGAAGGGGAGAGACCCAGTACTTC. Full variable domain (rest looked up from reference TRBV28 and TRBJ2-5): DVKVTQSSRYLVKRTGEKVFLECVQDMDHENMFWYRQDPGLGLRLIYFSYDVKMKEKGDIPEGYSVSREKKERFSLILESASTNQTSMYLCASRQGRGETQYFGPGTRLLVL.

This clonotype was picked up many times. The V gene is TRBV6-2 or TRBV6-3, the J gene TRBJ1-1; D may be TRBD1 (6 bases). This CDR3 is built from 14 residues. Trimming cost V 0 bases and J 8 bases, with 13 bases left between them. Germline CDR1 reads MNHEY; CDR2 reads SVGEGT. As DNA, the CDR3 is TGTGCCAGCAGTTACTCGGCCAGGGGCTCCGAAGCTTTCTTT. Its translation: CASSYSARGSEAFF.

In its sample, this clonotype was seen many times. V is TRBV18 and J is TRBJ1-1, with D hard to call. Per germline, CDR1 KGHSH and CDR2 LQKENI. This CDR3 is 14 amino acids long. Deletions cut 3 bases from V and 4 bases from J, with 12 bases between. The CDR3 is CASSPATFSTEAFF. The CDR3 DNA reads TGTGCCAGCTCACCCGCGACGTTCTCCACTGAAGCTTTCTTT.

This clonotype was seen a few times. The CDR3 nucleotides are TGCGCCAGCAGCCAAGATCCCCAGGGTACTTCACCCCTCCACTTT. It is translated as CASSQDPQGTSPLHF. This chain uses TRBV4-1 with TRBJ1-6, with TRBD1 as a possible D gene (5 bases). The V end was cut by 0 bases, the J end by 9 bases, with 12 bases between. CDR1 MGHRA and CDR2 YSYEKL come from the germline V gene. CDR3 length: 15 amino acids.

V gene TRBV4-2 combines with J gene TRBJ2-3; D not certain. There are 15 residues in the CDR3. Trimming pared 0 bases from V and 4 bases from J, leaving 11 bases between. Germline lookup yields CDR1 LGHNA and CDR2 YNFKEQ. In DNA, the CDR3 is TGTGCCAGCAGCCAAGACGTTAGTGGGGCAGATACGCAGTATTTT. Amino acids: CASSQDVSGADTQYF.

This clonotype appeared many times. The chain uses TRBV7-2 and TRBJ2-2, with 9 nucleotides matching TRBD2. Germline V gene lookup returns CDR1 SGHTA and CDR2 FQGNSA. CDR3 size: 18 residues. The trim removed 2 bases at V and 1 base at J, leaving 8 bases unmatched. Here the CDR3 reads CASSLRFPSGKNTGELFF. CDR3 DNA: TGTGCCAGCAGCTTAAGGTTCCCTAGCGGGAAGAACACCGGGGAGCTGTTTTTT.

V gene TRBV5-1 combines with J gene TRBJ2-7; a weak D match, TRBD2 (5 bases). Germline V lookup: CDR1 SGHRS, CDR2 YFSETQ. This CDR3 has 16 amino acids. The ends were cut back, 0 bases at V and 1 base at J, with 14 bases in the middle. In DNA, the CDR3 is TGCGCCAGCAGCTTGGTGGCGGGCCTGGGGTCCTACGAGCAGTACTTC. Translated, it gives CASSLVAGLGSYEQYF.

This clonotype was counted many times. In DNA form, the CDR3 reads TGTGCCACCACTAAGTGGGGGACAGGCACTGGCTACACCTTC. Protein: CATTKWGTGTGYTF. The chain joins TRBV27 to TRBJ1-2; TRBD1 agrees at 8 bases. Trimming took 10 bases from V and 7 from J; bases not matched to a gene: 14. The CDR3 has 14 amino acids. Germline V lookup: CDR1 MNHEY, CDR2 SMNVEV (reference sequence).

This clonotype showed up many times. The chain carries TRBV30 and TRBJ2-1; D is unclear. Per germline, CDR1 GTSNPN and CDR2 SVGIG (reference sequence). The CDR3 consists of 13 residues. Trimming removed 2 bases from V and 8 bases from J, with 13 bases in between. CDR3 coding DNA: TGTGCCTGGAGTACCGAGGATGGTGATGAGCAGTTCTTC. As protein: CAWSTEDGDEQFF.

This clonotype appeared a few times. V and J are TRBV9 and TRBJ2-2; D is possibly TRBD2 (5 bases). The V gene's germline CDR1 is SGDLS and CDR2 YYNGEE. The CDR3 is 16 residues long. Trimming stripped 4 bases from V and 3 bases from J, with 16 bases between. The CDR3 region has the DNA TGTGCCAGCAGCCCCAACCCGGGGTCTGACACCGGGGAGCTGTTTTTT. Residues: CASSPNPGSDTGELFF.

The genes are TRBV29-1 and TRBJ2-7; D is unclear. The V end was cut by 0 bases, the J end by 7 bases, with 13 bases between. Germline assignment: CDR1 SQVTM and CDR2 ANQGSEA. The CDR3 is made up of 13 amino acids. Written as DNA, the CDR3 is TGCAGCGTTGAAGATCCCCATTCGATGGAGCAGTACTTC. Translation gives CSVEDPHSMEQYF.

This clonotype was found many times. The V and J genes are TRBV2 and TRBJ2-1; 7 nucleotides line up with TRBD2. The CDR3 totals 13 residues. The ends lost 11 bases at V and 6 bases at J; junction bases unmatched: 10. CDR1 is SNHLY and CDR2 is FYNNEI in the germline V gene. DNA for the CDR3: TGTGCCCTATTTAGGCTAGCGGTCAATGAGCAGTTCTTC. Encoded protein: CALFRLAVNEQFF.

This clonotype was seen ten or more times. The CDR3 DNA sequence: TGTGCCAGCAGTCCGTCCTTCCGGGAGAGGGGACTACCAATTTCCTACGAGCAGTACTTC. Translation gives CASSPSFRERGLPISYEQYF. The V call is TRBV28, the J call TRBJ2-7, with 7 bases that match TRBD2. The V gene end was trimmed by 5 bases and the J gene end by 1 base; junction bases not matched to a gene: 23. Germline V gene sequence: CDR1 MDHEN, CDR2 SYDVKM. The CDR3 is 20 amino acids.

This clonotype was picked up a small number of times. In DNA form, the CDR3 reads TGTGCCAGCAGCCCCACGACGGAAAACATTCAGTACTTC. This codes for CASSPTTENIQYF. V and J are TRBV3-1 and TRBJ2-4; D remains unclear. This CDR3 has 13 amino acids. Germline CDR1 and CDR2: LGHDT and YNNKEL (reference sequence). V gave up 4 bases and J gave up 5 bases, with 9 bases separating them.